The next 5 T cell receptor beta chains were all read from a single sample in a study of early T cells in non-severe SARS-CoV-2 infection. MiXCR was run by TCRdb on the 5' RACE reads, yielding one entry per CDR3 protein. The sample contains about 55,000 distinct CDR3 sequences, under 15% of which appear only once. Sequences were derived from whole blood, sampled at baseline. The receptors derive from an adult who was a healthcare worker with PCR-confirmed SARS-CoV-2 infection or an uninfected control (not recorded which).

CDR3 coding DNA: TGTGCCAGCAGCGGGACTAGCGGGGTGGAAGATACGCAGTATTTT. Its protein is CASSGTSGVEDTQYF. This chain links TRBV5-5 with TRBJ2-3, with 13 bases matching TRBD2. V was clipped by 4 bases and J by 5 bases; unmatched bases: 4. The CDR3 is 15 residues long. CDR1 SGHKS and CDR2 YYEKEE come from the germline V gene (reference sequence).

The chain links TRBV6-6 to TRBJ2-2; no clear D. The V end lost 8 bases, the J end lost 6 bases, and 10 bases lay between the germline ends. The CDR3 loop spans 12 amino acids. Per germline, CDR1 MNHNY and CDR2 SVGAGI (reference sequence). In DNA, the CDR3 is TGTGCCAGCGTTTTAGGAGCCGGGGAGCTGTTTTTT. Translated: CASVLGAGELFF.

This sequence joins TRBV12-3 or TRBV12-4 and TRBJ2-3; 7 nucleotides line up with TRBD2. V was clipped by 11 bases and J by 3 bases; unmatched bases: 8. This CDR3 comprises 13 residues. The chain's CDR3 is CAAGEGRTDTQYF. The CDR3 DNA reads TGTGCCGCGGGGGAGGGAAGGACAGATACGCAGTATTTT.

CDR3 sequence (DNA): TGTGCCAGCAGTTTGGACAGGGGGGAGACCCAGTACTTC. It yields the protein CASSLDRGETQYF. The chain employs TRBV6-5 and TRBJ2-5; TRBD1 matches 10 bases. This CDR3 has 13 residues. From germline, CDR1 is MNHEY and CDR2 SVGAGI. V shed 4 bases, J shed 5 bases, and the junction held 1 base outside the gene matches.

The chain is built from TRBV5-1 and TRBJ2-2; D might be TRBD2 (5 bases). The germline V gene encodes CDR1 SGHRS and CDR2 YFSETQ. The CDR3 has 15 amino acids. V was trimmed by 0 bases and J by 4 bases, leaving 10 bases between them. The CDR3 DNA reads TGCGCCAGCAGCTTGGACGGTCGGGGCACCGGGGAGCTGTTTTTT. This translates into CASSLDGRGTGELFF. Combining the CDR3 with reference TRBV5-1 and TRBJ2-2 gives the whole variable domain KAGVTQTPRYLIKTRGQQVTLSCSPISGHRSVSWYQQTPGQGLQFLFEYFSETQRNKGNFPGRFSGRQFSNSRSEMNVSTLELGDSALYLCASSLDGRGTGELFFGEGSRLTVL.